This TCR beta chain was identified in a study of T cells in Graves' hyperthyroidism and ophthalmopathy. Whole-study results and caveats: Most clonotypes that expanded in the thyroid above 0.001 also showed up in blood. In the analysis, a 13 V-J model separated ophthalmopathy from stable hyperthyroidism.

Orbital computed tomography, thyroid ultrasound, serum thyroxine and TRAb, and clinical symptoms together informed the diagnoses. RNA transcripts gave rise to amplified TCR beta CDR3 regions. RT-PCR in the first round (using the HTBI primer set) targeted the TCR CDR3. TCRdb re-derived calls from the multiplex PCR reads in MiXCR, one entry per CDR3 protein. The table lists around 340,000 distinct CDR3 sequences, approximately 13% of them singletons, with roughly 24% in the top ten. This clonotype was seen many times. Its antigen is unidentified. CDR3 length: 13 amino acids. Trimming removed 4 bases from V and 6 bases from J, with 12 bases in between. Per the germline V gene, CDR1 is SNHLY and CDR2 is FYNNEI.

The sequenced sample consisted of blood. The clonotype comes from a woman aged 25 to 39 with Graves' hyperthyroidism. This chain joins TRBV2 and TRBJ1-1, with D tentatively TRBD1 (6 bases). CDR3 bases: TGTGCCAGCAGTGGGACAGTCGGCCCTGAAGCTTTCTTT. Protein sequence: CASSGTVGPEAFF.